Shown below are 9 T cell receptor beta chains from a single sample sequenced in a study of cytomegalovirus exposure and HLA in healthy donors. Generated by immunoSEQ multiplex PCR, the TCRdb table keeps only in-frame clones and is missing some. The profile shows approximately 150,000 clones, around 87% of them singletons. Sequenced input: PBMCs. The receptor source for this set is a man aged 18 to 35 in good health and CMV-seropositive.

This clone was found once. This chain connects TRBV6-1 to TRBJ2-1, with TRBD1 as a possible D gene (5 bases). Trimming took 9 bases from V and 3 from J, leaving 15 bases between them. This CDR3 comprises 14 residues. CDR1 is MNHNS and CDR2 is SASEGT in the germline V gene. The CDR3 spells CASNARVVYNEQFF. The CDR3 coding sequence is TGTGCCAGTAACGCCAGGGTGGTCTACAATGAGCAGTTCTTC.

The CDR3, as DNA: TGTGCCAGCAGCCAAGAAGATAGCGTCTACGAGCAGTACTTC. It is translated as CASSQEDSVYEQYF. The genes are TRBV4-2 and TRBJ2-7, with D maybe TRBD2 (5 bases). Germline V gene sequence: CDR1 LGHNA, CDR2 YNFKEQ. The CDR3 consists of 14 residues. Trimming took off 0 bases at V and 3 bases at J, with 9 bases between the two ends.

The rearrangement links TRBV6-5 to TRBJ2-1; 11 nucleotides agree with TRBD1. The ends lost 0 bases at V and 9 bases at J; junction bases unmatched: 7. The CDR3 covers 16 residues. CDR1 is MNHEY and CDR2 is SVGAGI in the germline V gene. CDR3 sequence (DNA): TGTGCCAGCAGTTACTCGGGACAGGGGGTGAGGGCTGAGCAGTTCTTC. Its translation is CASSYSGQGVRAEQFF.

A few counts support this clone. The CDR3 spells CATSRGDTEAFF. The CDR3 DNA reads TGTGCCACCAGCAGAGGAGACACTGAAGCTTTCTTT. The chain has TRBV15 and TRBJ1-1; D remains ambiguous. V lost 1 base, J lost 3 bases, and 3 bases lay in between. Germline CDR1 is LNHNV and CDR2 is YYDKDF (reference sequence). This CDR3 is built from 12 residues.

The chain employs TRBV6-1 and TRBJ1-2, with 8 bases that match TRBD1. The germline gives CDR1 MNHNS, CDR2 SASEGT. CDR3 length equals 15 residues. V gave up 6 bases and J gave up 2 bases; unmatched junction bases: 8. The CDR3 DNA sequence: TGTGCCAGCAGAACCGGACAGGGAGTGAACTATGGCTACACCTTC. It specifies CASRTGQGVNYGYTF.

The chain links TRBV5-1 to TRBJ2-5, with D unresolved. Trimming took off 0 bases at V and 2 bases at J, with 5 bases between the two ends. The CDR3 has 13 residues. From germline, CDR1 is SGHRS and CDR2 YFSETQ. The CDR3 DNA is TGCGCCAGCAGCTTGGGCCGGCAAGAGACCCAGTACTTC. The encoded protein is CASSLGRQETQYF.

This clone was detected only once. The chain carries TRBV11-2 and TRBJ1-4, with 10 nucleotides matching TRBD1. The CDR3 is made up of 18 amino acids. The V gene's germline CDR1 is SGHAT and CDR2 FQNNGV. The V segment lost 3 bases and the J segment 4 bases; nucleotides outside the gene matches: 11. The CDR3 nucleotides are TGTGCCAGCAGCTTCCGGACAGGGGGTAAAGGGAATAATGAAAAACTGTTTTTT. This sequence encodes CASSFRTGGKGNNEKLFF.

The J gene is TRBJ1-5, the V gene TRBV30, with D tentatively TRBD1 (6 bases). Germline CDR1 reads GTSNPN; CDR2 reads SVGIG (reference sequence). This CDR3 comprises 11 residues. Deletions cut 8 bases from V and 4 bases from J, with 9 bases between. CDR3: CAGGSNQPQHF. As DNA, the CDR3 is TGTGCCGGGGGCTCGAATCAGCCCCAGCATTTT.

The gene calls are TRBV6-5 and TRBJ2-2; TRBD2 is a possible D gene (5 bases). Germline CDR1 and CDR2: MNHEY and SVGAGI. This CDR3 has 16 amino acids. Trimming removed 2 bases at V and 2 bases at J, with 12 bases between. CDR3: CASSYVGAVNTGELFF. The CDR3 nucleotides read TGTGCCAGCAGTTACGTGGGAGCGGTTAACACCGGGGAGCTGTTTTTT.